The 8 T cell receptor beta chains presented below share a single source sample, sequenced in a study of CD8+ T cells in alopecia areata. As the sequencing template, cDNA was produced by extracting RNA and reverse transcribing it. Profiling relied on immunoSEQ multiplex PCR, and the TCRdb table lists in-frame clones only, not all of them. The sample consists of 160,000 or so clones, 58% of them appearing once. Treatment described: oral pan-JAK inhibitor, 5-10 mg twice daily. Source: CD4+ T cells sorted from blood, taken at roughly week 58, from a patient treated with tofacitinib. Receptors originate from a human donor with alopecia areata.

The J gene is TRBJ2-5, the V gene TRBV5-1, with no clear D. V was clipped by 2 bases and J by 4 bases, with 12 bases between them. The CDR3 is made up of 14 amino acids. Germline V gene sequence: CDR1 SGHRS, CDR2 YFSETQ. CDR3 in amino acids: CASSFSPGGETQYF. DNA for the CDR3: TGCGCCAGCAGCTTTTCCCCGGGTGGAGAGACCCAGTACTTC. The complete variable domain, with remaining parts taken from reference TRBV5-1 and TRBJ2-5, reads KAGVTQTPRYLIKTRGQQVTLSCSPISGHRSVSWYQQTPGQGLQFLFEYFSETQRNKGNFPGRFSGRQFSNSRSEMNVSTLELGDSALYLCASSFSPGGETQYFGPGTRLLVL.

This chain connects TRBV14 to TRBJ1-4; D uncertain. There are 15 residues in the CDR3. Germline CDR1 reads SGHDN; CDR2 reads FVKESK. The ends were cut back, 1 base at V and 4 bases at J, with 10 bases in the middle. In nucleotides, the CDR3 is TGTGCCAGCAGCCAAGTACGAAGCAATAATGAAAAACTGTTTTTT. Translation: CASSQVRSNNEKLFF.

V and J are TRBV5-6 and TRBJ1-6, with 7 bases aligning to TRBD1. The CDR3 has 14 residues. J lost 10 bases, V lost 2 bases, and 6 bases had no gene match. Germline CDR1 reads SGHDT; CDR2 reads YYEEEE. This CDR3 reads CASSFVDRVSPLHF. The CDR3, as DNA: TGTGCCAGCAGCTTTGTAGACAGGGTGTCACCCCTCCACTTT.

The gene calls are TRBV30 and TRBJ2-1; unclear D gene. This CDR3 contains 15 residues. Trimming pared 6 bases from V and 7 bases from J, leaving 22 bases between. Germline V lookup: CDR1 GTSNPN, CDR2 SVGIG (reference sequence). CDR3 in DNA: TGTGCCTGTAGGGCCCAAAGCTATGGTGCTAATGAGCAGTTCTTC. It specifies CACRAQSYGANEQFF.

The genes are TRBV2 and TRBJ1-4; D unclear. There are 12 residues in the CDR3. Trimming removed 4 bases from V and 6 bases from J, with 6 bases in between. From germline, CDR1 is SNHLY and CDR2 FYNNEI. CDR3 loop: CASSARYEKLFF. CDR3 bases: TGTGCCAGCAGTGCCAGATATGAAAAACTGTTTTTT.

The rearrangement joins TRBV6-5 to TRBJ2-5, with D possibly being TRBD2 (7 bases). Trimming removed 5 bases from V and 5 bases from J, with 12 bases in between. The CDR3 runs 13 residues. CDR1 is MNHEY and CDR2 is SVGAGI in the germline V gene. CDR3 DNA sequence: TGTGCCAGCAGTCGGGGGGCCCTGGAGACCCAGTACTTC. Its translation is CASSRGALETQYF.

This clone occurred a few times. The chain has TRBV30 and TRBJ1-1; D gene uncertain. The CDR3 is 12 amino acids. Trimming took off 2 bases at V and 6 bases at J, with 10 bases between the two ends. Germline V gives CDR1 GTSNPN, CDR2 SVGIG (reference sequence). CDR3 DNA: TGTGCCTGGAGTCTGTCGCACTCTGAAGCTTTCTTT. This codes for CAWSLSHSEAFF.

There are a few counts of this clone. This CDR3 is CASSVTSGGPVEQFF. CDR3 nucleotides: TGTGCCAGCAGTGTAACTAGCGGGGGGCCAGTAGAGCAGTTCTTC. V is TRBV27 and J is TRBJ2-1; 12 nucleotides line up with TRBD2. The germline V gene encodes CDR1 MNHEY and CDR2 SMNVEV (reference sequence). The length of the CDR3 is 15 residues. The J segment lost 10 bases and the V segment lost 5 bases, leaving 9 bases of the junction unmatched.